The 21 T cell receptor beta chains presented below share a single source sample, sequenced in a study of CD8+ T cells in alopecia areata. After isolation, RNA underwent reverse transcription to generate cDNA as the sequencing template. Clones were sequenced by immunoSEQ multiplex PCR, and TCRdb holds only the in-frame ones, with some missing. The repertoire consists of 30,000 to 45,000 clones, with 45% to 65% occurring once and the leading ten covering under 2%. A handful of patients' sorted CD4+ cells yielded CD25+CD127- cells. Source material: CD4+ Tregs sorted from blood. The receptors here all came from a human donor with alopecia areata.

J is TRBJ1-1 and V is TRBV4-1; D not certain. The CDR3 is 16 residues long. Germline V gene lookup returns CDR1 MGHRA and CDR2 YSYEKL. The V end lost 0 bases, the J end lost 1 base, and 12 bases lay between the germline ends. CDR3 loop: CASSQDFGTGNTEAFF. CDR3 DNA: TGCGCCAGCAGCCAAGACTTCGGCACTGGGAACACTGAAGCTTTCTTT.

The chain joins TRBV7-2 to TRBJ2-2; D is possibly TRBD2 (6 bases). The germline gives CDR1 SGHTA, CDR2 FQGNSA. Trimming removed 4 bases from V and 4 bases from J, with 10 bases in between. This CDR3 spans 14 amino acids. The CDR3 reads CASSSSGGTGELFF. The CDR3 bases are TGTGCCAGCAGCTCCTCCGGGGGCACCGGGGAGCTGTTTTTT.

This clone occurred a few times. This chain connects TRBV2 to TRBJ2-3; 9 positions match TRBD1. The length of the CDR3 is 14 residues. V lost 6 bases and J lost 3; bases outside the gene matches: 4. CDR1 and CDR2 from the germline V gene are SNHLY and FYNNEI. CDR3 in amino acids: CASRMDRGTDTQYF. The CDR3 bases are TGTGCCAGCAGAATGGACAGGGGAACAGATACGCAGTATTTT.

This chain connects TRBV28 to TRBJ2-1; 8 nucleotides agree with TRBD2. This CDR3 comprises 16 residues. Germline trimming cut 6 bases from V and 0 bases from J; bases unmatched to any gene: 7. Germline V gene data show CDR1 as MDHEN and CDR2 as SYDVKM. The CDR3, as DNA: TGTGCCAGCAGACCGGGAGGGGCAAGCTCCTACAATGAGCAGTTCTTC. Its translation: CASRPGGASSYNEQFF. The full variable domain, in which reference TRBV28 and TRBJ2-1 provide the parts outside the CDR3, is DVKVTQSSRYLVKRTGEKVFLECVQDMDHENMFWYRQDPGLGLRLIYFSYDVKMKEKGDIPEGYSVSREKKERFSLILESASTNQTSMYLCASRPGGASSYNEQFFGPGTRLTVL.

This clone was counted a few times. The J gene is TRBJ1-2, the V gene TRBV20-1, with D possibly matching TRBD1 (5 bases). The CDR3 spans 10 residues. The germline V gene encodes CDR1 DFQATT and CDR2 SNEGSKA (reference sequence). Trimming took 4 bases from V and 8 from J, leaving 8 bases between them. The CDR3 nucleotides are TGCAGTGCTATGGGGCAGGGCTACACCTTC. This gives the protein CSAMGQGYTF.

The chain carries TRBV4-2 and TRBJ2-6; TRBD1 might be the D (5 bases). Per the germline V gene, CDR1 is LGHNA and CDR2 is YNFKEQ. Trimming stripped 1 base from V and 3 bases from J, with 16 bases between. The length of the CDR3 is 18 residues. The CDR3 protein is CASSQVGTTGSGANVLTF. The CDR3 nucleotides are TGTGCCAGCAGCCAAGTAGGAACCACAGGTAGTGGGGCCAACGTCCTGACTTTC.

This clone showed up just a few times. V gene TRBV4-3 combines with J gene TRBJ2-1; D is undetermined. There are 16 residues in the CDR3. CDR1 and CDR2 from the germline V gene are LGHNA and YSLEER. Trimming removed 1 base from V and 0 bases from J, with 10 bases in between. CDR3 sequence: CASSQVTYSSYNEQFF. CDR3 bases: TGCGCCAGCAGCCAAGTAACGTATAGCTCCTACAATGAGCAGTTCTTC.

This clone was picked up a small number of times. The chain is built from TRBV14 and TRBJ1-1; D is possibly TRBD1 (6 bases). Germline V gene data show CDR1 as SGHDN and CDR2 as FVKESK. The CDR3 length is 13 residues. Between the trimmed V and J ends, which lost 4 bases and 4 bases, there was a span of 10 bases. The chain's CDR3 is CASSPGVGTEAFF. DNA of the CDR3: TGTGCCAGCAGCCCAGGGGTGGGCACTGAAGCTTTCTTT.

The rearrangement links TRBV29-1 to TRBJ2-1; no definite D call. The germline V gene has CDR1 SQVTM and CDR2 ANQGSEA. The CDR3 consists of 15 residues. V was cut by 1 base and J by 0 bases, with 10 bases left in between. The CDR3 region is CSVEVGYSSYNEQFF. As DNA, the CDR3 is TGCAGCGTTGAAGTGGGGTACAGCTCCTACAATGAGCAGTTCTTC.

The V gene is TRBV18, the J gene TRBJ1-2, with D perhaps TRBD1 (6 bases). This CDR3 has 16 amino acids. Germline V gene lookup returns CDR1 KGHSH and CDR2 LQKENI. V was trimmed by 3 bases and J by 6 bases, leaving 20 bases between them. The chain's CDR3 is CASSPTYQGKNDGYTF. The CDR3 nucleotides are TGTGCCAGCTCACCGACCTATCAGGGGAAGAACGATGGCTACACCTTC. Looking up the rest from reference TRBV18 and TRBJ1-2 gives the full variable domain: NAGVMQNPRHLVRRRGQEARLRCSPMKGHSHVYWYRQLPEEGLKFMVYLQKENIIDESGMPKERFSAEFPKEGPSILRIQQVVRGDSAAYFCASSPTYQGKNDGYTFGSGTRLTVV.

The rearrangement links TRBV7-2 to TRBJ2-1; 7 nucleotides match TRBD2. Germline V gene data show CDR1 as SGHTA and CDR2 as FQGNSA. J gave up 1 base and V 7 bases, and 13 bases lay outside the gene matches. This CDR3 has 17 residues. CDR3 loop: CASTLGGWGGSYNEQFF. CDR3 nucleotide sequence: TGTGCCAGCACCCTTGGAGGCTGGGGGGGATCCTACAATGAGCAGTTCTTC.

The chain couples TRBV23-1 to TRBJ2-3, with 9 bases that match TRBD1. TRBV23-1 is reported as an ORF; its role is uncertain. The V and J ends lost 3 bases and 6 bases, in that order; junction bases with no gene match: 4. This CDR3 has 14 residues. CDR3 region: CASSQDRGGDTQYF. The CDR3 DNA sequence: TGCGCCAGCAGTCAGGACAGGGGAGGGGATACGCAGTATTTT.

V is TRBV4-3 and J is TRBJ1-2; D gene uncertain. V was clipped by 1 base and J by 3 bases, with 15 bases between them. Per germline, CDR1 LGHNA and CDR2 YSLEER. The CDR3 has 16 amino acids. CDR3 residues: CASSQAVAAWDYGYTF. CDR3 bases: TGCGCCAGCAGCCAAGCGGTAGCTGCTTGGGACTATGGCTACACCTTC.

This clone was seen a few times. J is TRBJ2-6 and V is TRBV7-3; 11 bases fit TRBD2. V dropped 5 bases and J dropped 0; count of bases not matched to a gene: 18. The CDR3 runs 22 residues. Looked up from germline, CDR1 is SGHTA and CDR2 is FQGTGA. The CDR3 nucleotides read TGTGCCAGCAGCCAGAGGCCTCTAGCGGGAGGTCCCCTGATCTCTGGGGCCAACGTCCTGACTTTC. Amino acid sequence: CASSQRPLAGGPLISGANVLTF.

This clone has more than one count but fewer than ten. This chain joins TRBV5-1 and TRBJ2-2; 8 nucleotides agree with TRBD2. From germline, CDR1 is SGHRS and CDR2 YFSETQ. The CDR3 runs 15 residues. Trimming took 4 bases from V and 5 from J; bases not matched to a gene: 7. The CDR3 here is CASSGSGRGTGELFF. The DNA of the CDR3 is TGCGCCAGCAGCGGCAGCGGGAGAGGAACCGGGGAGCTGTTTTTT.

This clone was recorded a few times. The genes are TRBV5-1 and TRBJ2-3; D may be TRBD2 (6 bases). Germline V gene lookup returns CDR1 SGHRS and CDR2 YFSETQ. The CDR3 loop spans 14 amino acids. Trimming pared 5 bases from V and 4 bases from J, leaving 14 bases between. The chain's CDR3 is CASRDQGGSDTQYF. CDR3 nucleotide sequence: TGCGCCAGCAGGGATCAGGGAGGCTCAGATACGCAGTATTTT.

The genes are TRBV2 and TRBJ2-2; D tentatively reads TRBD1 or TRBD2 (5 bases each). Germline assignment: CDR1 SNHLY and CDR2 FYNNEI. The length of the CDR3 is 11 residues. V was clipped by 8 bases and J by 7 bases, with 8 bases between them. The CDR3 here is CASRGGGELFF. As DNA, the CDR3 is TGTGCCAGCCGTGGGGGCGGGGAGCTGTTTTTT.

The rearrangement joins TRBV20-1 to TRBJ2-1; D unresolved. The CDR3 length is 11 residues. Trimming left V 2 bases short and J 10 bases short, with 9 bases between. CDR1 is DFQATT and CDR2 is SNEGSKA in the germline V gene (reference sequence). DNA of the CDR3: TGCAGTGCTAGACGTCATATGGAGCAGTTCTTC. Protein product: CSARRHMEQFF.

A few counts support this clone. This chain connects TRBV27 to TRBJ1-2; weak D call: TRBD1 (5 bases). This CDR3 contains 16 residues. The V gene lost 6 bases and the J gene lost 1 base, with 18 bases spanning the gap. Germline V gene data show CDR1 as MNHEY and CDR2 as SMNVEV (reference sequence). The CDR3 spells CASRLMSRGHNYGYTF. The DNA for the CDR3 is TGTGCCAGCAGACTGATGTCAAGGGGCCATAACTATGGCTACACCTTC.

This chain links TRBV5-6 with TRBJ1-3, with 10 bases aligning to TRBD1. V shed 3 bases and J 2 bases; nucleotides not matched to a gene: 5. The CDR3 runs to 16 residues. Per the germline V gene, CDR1 is SGHDT and CDR2 is YYEEEE. As DNA, the CDR3 is TGTGCCAGCAGCTCTCGGACAGGGGGGGCTGGAAACACCATATATTTT. Translating gives CASSSRTGGAGNTIYF. Based on the CDR3 plus reference TRBV5-6 and TRBJ1-3, the full variable domain is DAGVTQSPTHLIKTRGQQVTLRCSPKSGHDTVSWYQQALGQGPQFIFQYYEEEERQRGNFPDRFSGHQFPNYSSELNVNALLLGDSALYLCASSSRTGGAGNTIYFGEGSWLTVV.

The chain is built from TRBV6-6 and TRBJ2-5, with 9 nucleotides matching TRBD2. The CDR3 runs 15 residues. Germline CDR1 is MNHNY and CDR2 is SVGAGI (reference sequence). J gave up 4 bases and V 5 bases, and 8 bases lay outside the gene matches. Here the CDR3 DNA reads TGTGCCAGCAGTAAGCGGGGGGACGGCGGAGAGACCCAGTACTTC. This translates into CASSKRGDGGETQYF.